This entry lists 15 T cell receptor beta chains sequenced from one sample in a study of CD8 T cells in ankylosing spondylitis (dated by TCRdb to about 2017). The library was generated by 5' RACE. Instrument used: Illumina HiSeq 2500. TCRdb redid the processing of the public reads, applying fastp at Q25 and MiXCR, and retained in-frame beta chains. Rows merge per CDR3 protein into single entries with the most common DNA and genes. The sample includes about 36,000 distinct CDR3 sequences, with approximately 5.9% observed a single time. The top ten clones comprise approximately 12% of the sample. The sequencing sample was made of blood, either unsorted or a sorted T cell fraction (not recorded which). These TCRs come from a male donor with ankylosing spondylitis or in good health (not recorded which).

Ten or more counts support this clonotype. The rearrangement joins TRBV29-1 to TRBJ2-3; 10 bases match TRBD2. V was clipped by 1 base and J by 2 bases; unmatched bases: 12. This CDR3 region has 18 residues. CDR1 SQVTM and CDR2 ANQGSEA come from the germline V gene. CDR3 amino acids: CSVEGLAGVLAPTDTQYF. CDR3 nucleotides: TGCAGCGTTGAAGGGCTAGCGGGAGTTTTAGCGCCCACAGATACGCAGTATTTT.

This clonotype was found many times. The rearrangement links TRBV20-1 to TRBJ2-2; no firm D call. Germline CDR1 reads DFQATT; CDR2 reads SNEGSKA (reference sequence). With 0 bases removed from V and 2 bases from J, the gap between germline ends came to 16 bases. The CDR3 consists of 17 residues. CDR3 residues: CSARERVGGENTGELFF. The CDR3 coding sequence is TGCAGTGCTAGAGAACGAGTAGGTGGGGAAAACACCGGGGAGCTGTTTTTT.

This clonotype appeared once. It may be a read error: a sequence one base away is much more abundant. The chain couples TRBV7-9 to TRBJ1-1; no definite D call. Germline CDR1 is SEHNR and CDR2 is FQNEAQ (reference sequence). The CDR3 has 11 residues. The CDR3 DNA is TGTGTCAGCAGCTTAGGGACTGAAGCTTTCTTT. Protein: CVSSLGTEAFF.

This clonotype was detected ten times or more. The chain recombines TRBV5-1 with TRBJ2-3; 13 nucleotides agree with TRBD2. CDR1 and CDR2 (germline): SGHRS, YFSETQ. Germline trimming cut 8 bases from V and 6 bases from J; bases unmatched to any gene: 3. CDR3 length: 13 amino acids. The CDR3 nucleotides are TGCGCCAGGGGGACTAGCGGGGAGGATACGCAGTATTTT. It yields the protein CARGTSGEDTQYF.

This clonotype was seen repeatedly, ten times or more. The genes are TRBV10-3 and TRBJ2-1; TRBD2 might be the D (5 bases). Trimming stripped 8 bases from V and 0 bases from J, with 8 bases between. This CDR3 contains 13 residues. Germline V gene sequence: CDR1 ENHRY, CDR2 SYGVKD. DNA for the CDR3: TGTGCCATCTCCGGGATCTCCTACAATGAGCAGTTCTTC. Its protein is CAISGISYNEQFF.

This clonotype was recorded at least ten times. The chain carries TRBV7-9 and TRBJ1-1, with D uncertain. Germline V CDR1 and CDR2: SEHNR, FQNEAQ (reference sequence). Trimming removed 3 bases at V and 11 bases at J, with 13 bases between. The CDR3 is made up of 12 amino acids. CDR3 in amino acids: CASSFSSRDAFF. The CDR3 DNA is TGTGCCAGCAGCTTTTCTTCGAGGGATGCTTTCTTT.

In its sample, this clonotype was seen many times. The chain carries TRBV20-1 and TRBJ2-7, with unresolved D. V was cut by 0 bases and J by 4 bases, with 19 bases left in between. Germline values: CDR1 DFQATT, CDR2 SNEGSKA (reference sequence). CDR3 length: 16 amino acids. Here the CDR3 DNA reads TGCAGTGCTAGAGATCTCAGTGGGGTGTCGTTTTACGAGCAGTACTTC. It codes for CSARDLSGVSFYEQYF.

There are many counts of this clonotype. This chain links TRBV7-6 with TRBJ2-3; D unresolved. The germline V gene has CDR1 SGHVS and CDR2 FNYEAQ. The CDR3 has 14 amino acids. The V end was cut by 5 bases, the J end by 3 bases, with 12 bases between. CDR3 bases: TGTGCCAGCAGCCAGACGGGTGGGACAGATACGCAGTATTTT. Protein sequence: CASSQTGGTDTQYF. The full variable domain, with the rest looked up from reference TRBV7-6 and TRBJ2-3, is GAGVSQSPRYKVTKRGQDVALRCDPISGHVSLYWYRQALGQGPEFLTYFNYEAQQDKSGLPNDRFSAERPEGSISTLTIQRTEQRDSAMYRCASSQTGGTDTQYFGPGTRLTVL.

This clonotype was recorded many times. This chain links TRBV4-2 with TRBJ2-1, with 10 positions matching TRBD2. The CDR3 consists of 16 residues. Germline assignment: CDR1 LGHNA and CDR2 YNFKEQ. The V segment lost 0 bases and the J segment 4 bases; nucleotides outside the gene matches: 3. The CDR3 sequence: CASSQEGTSAYNEQFF. The CDR3, as DNA: TGTGCCAGCAGCCAAGAGGGGACTAGCGCATACAATGAGCAGTTCTTC.

This clonotype was detected ten times or more. V gene TRBV10-3 combines with J gene TRBJ2-5; 7 positions agree with TRBD1. Germline V gene lookup returns CDR1 ENHRY and CDR2 SYGVKD. With 5 bases clipped from V and 0 bases from J, the junction kept 6 bases outside the gene matches. CDR3 size: 15 residues. The CDR3, as DNA: TGTGCCATCAGTACGGGACAGCCTAACCAAGAGACCCAGTACTTC. Translated, it gives CAISTGQPNQETQYF.

This clonotype was counted many times. The chain links TRBV12-3 or TRBV12-4 to TRBJ2-7; possible D gene TRBD2, 6 bases. The CDR3 extends over 16 amino acids. The V gene lost 6 bases and the J gene lost 9 bases, with 27 bases spanning the gap. DNA of the CDR3: TGTGCCAGCAGCTATTCATTGGGACTCCTCTTCTCGACGCAGTACTTC. Translated: CASSYSLGLLFSTQYF.

This clonotype was found many times. The chain links TRBV6-5 to TRBJ1-1; D possibly corresponds to TRBD1 (6 bases). The V end was cut by 8 bases, the J end by 1 base, with 14 bases between. The CDR3 has 14 residues. Germline CDR1 is MNHEY and CDR2 is SVGAGI. The CDR3 DNA is TGTGCCAGCCATCGGGGGGCTGAGAACACTGAAGCTTTCTTT. As protein: CASHRGAENTEAFF.

Many counts were recorded for this clonotype. The V gene is TRBV2, the J gene TRBJ2-5, with unresolved D. V was cut by 1 base and J by 7 bases, with 10 bases left in between. Germline V CDR1 and CDR2: SNHLY, FYNNEI. This CDR3 is 13 amino acids long. This chain's CDR3 is CASSEVAGVTQYF. In nucleotides, the CDR3 is TGTGCCAGCAGTGAAGTGGCTGGGGTGACCCAGTACTTC.

The sample holds many counts of this clonotype. Its ends do not fully match the called genes, so a read error is possible. This chain links TRBV5-1 with TRBJ1-2, with a tentative D call TRBD1 (5 bases). The germline V gene encodes CDR1 SGHRS and CDR2 YFSETQ. CDR3 length: 13 residues. CDR3 amino acids: CASSLQVNYGYTF. CDR3 in DNA: TGCGCCAGCAGCCTACAGGTGAACTATGGTTACACCTTC.

At least ten counts were recorded for this clonotype. The V call is TRBV18, the J call TRBJ2-7, with D possibly matching TRBD2 (6 bases). The CDR3 sequence is 15 residues long. V lost 1 base and J 6 bases, leaving 16 bases between the germline ends. Germline V gives CDR1 KGHSH, CDR2 LQKENI. The CDR3 here is CASSPLTGDSGEQYF. The CDR3 DNA follows: TGTGCCAGCTCACCACTGACGGGAGACTCCGGCGAGCAGTACTTC.